The present entry profiles one T cell receptor beta chain with its context. How the authors handled the data: Estimated nucleated cell counts came from reference gene primer amplification. Assay: immunoSEQ multiplex PCR; the TCRdb copy retains only in-frame clones and omits some. D and trimming were read from the DNA, whereas the V and J calls and clone size are those reported in that table. The sample carries 160,000 or so clones, roughly nine tenths recorded once. The sample belongs to a study of blood T cell repertoires in COVID-19. Study as a whole: Both acute and convalescent COVID-19 samples were obtained from the United States, Italy and Spain. The cDNA or gDNA used as material had been derived from T cells, B-cell-depleted T cells, or PBMCs.

V lost 1 base and J lost 3; bases outside the gene matches: 0. Germline V gene lookup returns CDR1 SGHRS and CDR2 YFSETQ. The CDR3 covers 14 residues. This chain joins TRBV5-1 and TRBJ2-2; 7 nucleotides line up with TRBD1. Specimen: peripheral blood. The clonotype originates from a man between 60 and 70 years old with acute or convalescent COVID-19. The CDR3: CASSLTGDTGELFF. The CDR3 nucleotides read TGCGCCAGCAGCTTGACAGGGGACACCGGGGAGCTGTTTTTT.